The 28 T cell receptor beta chains below were found in one sample sequenced in a study of blood T cell repertoires in COVID-19 (dated by TCRdb to between 2020 and 2021). The library was prepared using the immunoSEQ multiplex PCR assay. TCRdb stores this immuneACCESS table with in-frame sequences only. Part of the clones is absent; in the studies checked, under half of the shortfall reflects unresolved V genes, and no reason is known for the rest. A total of fewer than 55,000 clones appear in this sample, approximately 85% of them only once. The top ten clones comprise 20% to 30% of the sample. The source material was peripheral blood. The receptors stem from a woman older than 75 with COVID-19, enrolled during active disease.

There are a few counts of this clone. The chain has TRBV30 and TRBJ1-6, with 10 bases matching TRBD1. This CDR3 contains 16 residues. The trim removed 2 bases at V and 9 bases at J, leaving 10 bases unmatched. Germline loops: CDR1 GTSNPN, CDR2 SVGIG (reference sequence). Here the CDR3 reads CAWSIDRGLSGSPLHF. The CDR3 coding sequence is TGTGCCTGGAGTATTGACAGGGGGCTTTCGGGTTCACCCCTCCACTTT.

The rearrangement uses TRBV16 and TRBJ1-2, with 8 bases fitting TRBD1. The CDR3 sequence is 15 residues long. Trimming removed 0 bases from V and 7 bases from J; junction bases left unmatched: 7. Germline assignment: CDR1 KGHSY and CDR2 FQNENV. CDR3 DNA sequence: TGTGCCAGCAGCCAATCGGGACAGGCCGCCTCTGGCTACACCTTC. Its protein is CASSQSGQAASGYTF.

This clone has just a few counts. The chain links TRBV7-6 to TRBJ2-3; 7 bases agree with TRBD2. V dropped 2 bases and J dropped 0; count of bases not matched to a gene: 5. In germline, CDR1 is SGHVS, CDR2 FNYEAQ. The CDR3 runs 16 residues. Here the CDR3 DNA reads TGTGCCAGCAGCTTAAGGAGCGGGGCTAGCACAGATACGCAGTATTTT. Translation gives CASSLRSGASTDTQYF.

The rearrangement joins TRBV3-1 (or the pseudogene TRBV3-2) to TRBJ2-1, with a weak D call TRBD1 (6 bases). V was pared by 4 bases and J by 3 bases, with 16 bases between. CDR3 length: 16 amino acids. Germline V gene data show CDR1 as LGHDT and CDR2 as YNNKEL (reference sequence). For the CDR3, the DNA is TGTGCCAGCAGCCTGACAGGTAGGATAGTCTACAATGAGCAGTTCTTC. Amino acids: CASSLTGRIVYNEQFF.

The chain couples TRBV28 to TRBJ2-7, with TRBD2 matching 7 bases. The germline V gene encodes CDR1 MDHEN and CDR2 SYDVKM. The CDR3 consists of 18 residues. V lost 4 bases, J lost 4 bases, and 19 bases stayed unmatched. The CDR3 loop reads CASSSLYMAGVVLYEQYF. In DNA, the CDR3 is TGTGCCAGCAGTTCCCTTTATATGGCGGGAGTGGTCCTATACGAGCAGTACTTC.

The CDR3: CASATERGNSPLHF. The CDR3 DNA is TGTGCCAGCGCGACAGAAAGGGGGAATTCACCCCTCCACTTT. The chain employs TRBV2 and TRBJ1-6, with D perhaps matching TRBD1 (6 bases). Trimming took 8 bases from V and 7 from J, leaving 15 bases between them. CDR1 is SNHLY and CDR2 is FYNNEI in the germline V gene. The CDR3 is made up of 14 amino acids. Complete variable domain (other parts from reference TRBV2 and TRBJ1-6): EPEVTQTPSHQVTQMGQEVILRCVPISNHLYFYWYRQILGQKVEFLVSFYNNEISEKSEIFDDQFSVERPDGSNFTLKIRSTKLEDSAMYFCASATERGNSPLHFGNGTRLTVT.

The chain is built from TRBV6-2 or TRBV6-3 and TRBJ2-7; the match to TRBD2 covers 9 bases. Germline V gene sequence: CDR1 MNHEY, CDR2 SVGEGT. Unmatched junction bases numbered 3, after V lost 6 bases and J lost 3 bases. The CDR3 has 13 residues. CDR3 nucleotides: TGTGCCAGCAGCCTAGCGGGGCTCTACGAGCAGTACTTC. Encoded protein: CASSLAGLYEQYF.

V usage is TRBV7-9 and J usage is TRBJ1-4, with 7 bases identical to TRBD1. Trimming at V came to 8 bases and at J to 4 bases, leaving 4 bases not matched to a gene. The length of the CDR3 is 13 residues. CDR1 is SEHNR, CDR2 FQNEAQ, per germline (reference sequence). DNA for the CDR3: TGTGCCAGCGAGACAGGGCTTAATGAAAAACTGTTTTTT. Its translation: CASETGLNEKLFF. Full variable domain (remainder filled in from reference TRBV7-9 and TRBJ1-4): DTGVSQNPRHKITKRGQNVTFRCDPISEHNRLYWYRQTLGQGPEFLTYFQNEAQLEKSRLLSDRFSAERPKGSFSTLEIQRTEQGDSAMYLCASETGLNEKLFFGSGTQLSVL.

J is TRBJ1-4 and V is TRBV6-1; TRBD1 agrees at 7 bases. V was clipped by 6 bases and J by 5 bases; unmatched bases: 6. From germline, CDR1 is MNHNS and CDR2 SASEGT. This CDR3 contains 14 residues. CDR3 residues: CASRRQGGNEKLFF. CDR3 DNA: TGTGCCAGCAGGCGACAGGGTGGAAATGAAAAACTGTTTTTT.

The chain joins TRBV30 to TRBJ1-5, with 9 bases identical to TRBD1. Germline CDR1 is GTSNPN and CDR2 is SVGIG (reference sequence). CDR3 length equals 14 residues. With 3 bases clipped from V and 6 bases from J, the junction kept 6 bases outside the gene matches. The CDR3 nucleotides read TGTGCCTGGAGGGGACAGGGTCAGGGTCAGCCCCAGCATTTT. It translates to CAWRGQGQGQPQHF.

The chain couples TRBV5-1 to TRBJ1-1, with 7 bases identical to TRBD1. V gave up 6 bases and J gave up 3 bases; unmatched junction bases: 11. The CDR3 extends over 15 amino acids. Germline V CDR1 and CDR2: SGHRS, YFSETQ. The CDR3 sequence: CASKDRPAGDTEAFF. CDR3 DNA sequence: TGCGCCAGCAAGGACAGGCCCGCTGGGGACACTGAAGCTTTCTTT.

This clone was found a few times. The chain combines TRBV6-2 or TRBV6-3 with TRBJ1-1; D call uncertain. This CDR3 comprises 12 residues. Germline V gene lookup returns CDR1 MNHEY and CDR2 SVGEGT. Trimming removed 3 bases at V and 7 bases at J, with 9 bases between. As DNA, the CDR3 is TGTGCCAGCAGTTATTATGCGGGTGAAGCTTTCTTT. This codes for CASSYYAGEAFF.

The gene calls are TRBV19 and TRBJ2-1, with TRBD2 identical over 7 bases. This CDR3 has 18 residues. With V trimmed by 3 bases and J by 5 bases, 16 bases remained unmatched. The germline CDR1 and CDR2 sequences are LNHDA and SQIVND (reference sequence). In DNA, the CDR3 is TGTGCCAGTAGTATCTACGGGAGGTCTTATGTAAAGAACAATGAGCAGTTCTTC. Translating gives CASSIYGRSYVKNNEQFF.

In this sample, this clone turned up a few times. The genes are TRBV6-5 and TRBJ2-2; unclear D gene. This CDR3 is built from 13 residues. Germline CDR1 and CDR2: MNHEY and SVGAGI. Trimming left V 6 bases short and J 8 bases short, with 13 bases between. As DNA, the CDR3 is TGTGCCAGCAGGTCGACCGACAATGGGGAGCTGTTTTTT. Amino acids: CASRSTDNGELFF.

V and J are TRBV5-1 and TRBJ1-2; D may be TRBD1 (6 bases). V was shortened by 4 bases and J by 7 bases, with 14 bases between the two germline ends. This CDR3 has 13 amino acids. Germline V gene lookup returns CDR1 SGHRS and CDR2 YFSETQ. The CDR3 coding sequence is TGCGCCAGCAGCACGACAGGAGAAAGTGGCTACACCTTC. It yields the protein CASSTTGESGYTF.

The chain joins TRBV2 to TRBJ2-2; TRBD2 matches 8 bases. The CDR3 is 14 amino acids. Germline V gene lookup returns CDR1 SNHLY and CDR2 FYNNEI. After removal of 11 bases from V and 0 bases from J, the junction contained 5 bases not matched to a gene. This CDR3 is CALGGLANTGELFF. The CDR3 DNA reads as TGTGCCTTGGGGGGACTAGCGAACACCGGGGAGCTGTTTTTT.

The chain employs TRBV15 and TRBJ1-5, with TRBD1 as a possible D gene (5 bases). Germline lookup yields CDR1 LNHNV and CDR2 YYDKDF (reference sequence). Trimming cost V 4 bases and J 6 bases, with 13 bases left between them. The CDR3 is 14 amino acids. CDR3: CATSTRQTGQPQHF. Here the CDR3 DNA reads TGTGCCACCAGCACGAGACAGACCGGTCAGCCCCAGCATTTT.

This rearrangement joins TRBV5-1 to TRBJ2-1, with D tentatively TRBD2 (6 bases). There are 15 residues in the CDR3. The germline gives CDR1 SGHRS, CDR2 YFSETQ. Trimming stripped 4 bases from V and 2 bases from J, with 13 bases between. CDR3 bases: TGCGCCAGCAGCCCGGAGGGTAACCCCTACAATGAGCAGTTCTTC. This translates into CASSPEGNPYNEQFF.

In DNA, the CDR3 is TGTGCCAGCAGCTCGTGGACTAGCGGGATTGACGGGGAGCTGTTTTTT. It encodes CASSSWTSGIDGELFF. V gene TRBV11-3 combines with J gene TRBJ2-2; TRBD2 matches 12 bases. Germline V gene sequence: CDR1 SGHNT, CDR2 YENEEA. The CDR3 consists of 16 residues. With V trimmed by 4 bases and J by 7 bases, 7 bases remained unmatched.

The chain joins TRBV30 to TRBJ2-7, with D tentatively TRBD2 (6 bases). This CDR3 is built from 17 residues. Germline values: CDR1 GTSNPN, CDR2 SVGIG (reference sequence). Between the trimmed V and J ends, which lost 0 bases and 3 bases, there was a span of 21 bases. The CDR3 region is CAWSVSGSAGSNYEQYF. The DNA of the CDR3 is TGTGCCTGGAGTGTAAGTGGTTCGGCGGGATCTAACTACGAGCAGTACTTC.

The V call is TRBV18, the J call TRBJ2-7, with TRBD2 matching over 7 bases. Looked up from germline, CDR1 is KGHSH and CDR2 is LQKENI. V gave up 3 bases and J gave up 3 bases; unmatched junction bases: 5. CDR3 size: 14 residues. The DNA of the CDR3 is TGTGCCAGCTCACCGGGGCTAGCGGACTACGAGCAGTACTTC. Its translation is CASSPGLADYEQYF.

This sequence joins TRBV7-6 and TRBJ1-5, with TRBD1 matching 9 bases. This CDR3 has 14 residues. Unmatched junction bases numbered 3, after V lost 4 bases and J lost 5 bases. Germline-derived CDR1 and CDR2 are SGHVS and FNYEAQ. CDR3 sequence reads: CASSWGQGHQPQHF. For the CDR3, the DNA is TGTGCCAGCAGCTGGGGACAGGGTCATCAGCCCCAGCATTTT.

The V and J genes are TRBV2 and TRBJ1-1; D not resolved. This CDR3 has 14 amino acids. Germline CDR1 and CDR2: SNHLY and FYNNEI. Trimming removed 4 bases from V and 0 bases from J, with 9 bases in between. The chain's CDR3 is CASSVEVLNTEAFF. CDR3 nucleotides: TGTGCCAGCAGTGTGGAGGTATTGAACACTGAAGCTTTCTTT. Combining the CDR3 with reference TRBV2 and TRBJ1-1 gives the whole variable domain EPEVTQTPSHQVTQMGQEVILRCVPISNHLYFYWYRQILGQKVEFLVSFYNNEISEKSEIFDDQFSVERPDGSNFTLKIRSTKLEDSAMYFCASSVEVLNTEAFFGQGTRLTVV.

The gene calls are TRBV3-1 (or the pseudogene TRBV3-2) and TRBJ2-7; 7 bases match TRBD2. The CDR3 has 17 residues. The V gene's germline CDR1 is LGHDT and CDR2 YNNKEL (reference sequence). The J segment lost 7 bases and the V segment lost 4 bases, leaving 19 bases of the junction unmatched. CDR3 amino acids: CASSPTTVRTRGVEQYF. The CDR3 DNA follows: TGTGCCAGCAGCCCGACAACGGTGCGTACTCGGGGGGTAGAGCAGTACTTC.

The rearrangement joins TRBV10-2 to TRBJ1-2, with D possibly being TRBD1 (5 bases). The V end lost 2 bases, the J end lost 6 bases, and 13 bases lay between the germline ends. This CDR3 is built from 14 residues. From germline, CDR1 is WSHSY and CDR2 SAAADI. The CDR3 coding sequence is TGCGCCAGCAGTGAGGCAGGAGGGGAGGATGGCTACACCTTC. Translating gives CASSEAGGEDGYTF.

The gene calls are TRBV2 and TRBJ2-7, with 9 bases fitting TRBD1. The CDR3 consists of 13 residues. V trimming: 4 bases; J trimming: 3 bases; junction bases outside the gene matches: 1. The germline gives CDR1 SNHLY, CDR2 FYNNEI. In DNA form, the CDR3 reads TGTGCCAGCAGTGGGACAGGGGACTACGAGCAGTACTTC. Its translation is CASSGTGDYEQYF.

The chain joins TRBV5-6 to TRBJ1-1; no clear D gene. CDR3 length: 13 residues. Trimming took off 1 base at V and 3 bases at J, with 7 bases between the two ends. CDR1 is SGHDT, CDR2 YYEEEE, per germline. The CDR3, as DNA: TGTGCCAGCAGCTTGCGGGAGTACACTGAAGCTTTCTTT. Its protein is CASSLREYTEAFF.

The rearrangement joins TRBV27 to TRBJ1-6, with D possibly being TRBD1 (6 bases). Germline assignment: CDR1 MNHEY and CDR2 SMNVEV (reference sequence). The CDR3 has 18 residues. Trimming pared 3 bases from V and 7 bases from J, leaving 22 bases between. CDR3 in amino acids: CASSFSNTGSLGNSPLHF. The CDR3, as DNA: TGTGCCAGCAGTTTCTCAAATACAGGGTCCTTGGGGAATTCACCCCTCCACTTT.